This T cell receptor (beta chain) was found in a study of human T cells and chemical hapten exposure. Study background: Mostly female patients had alopecia areata, totalis or universalis.

The library gave individual cDNA molecules unique molecular identifiers. Original processing notes: Samples ranged from about 23,224 to 690,600 TCRs, with a median of roughly 96,000. Each CDR3 protein is one row after TCRdb ran MiXCR on the RACE reads. The V and J calls were not made by the authors but by TCRdb's processing. The sample has some 340,000 distinct CDR3 sequences, approximately 6.3% seen once. Time point meaning: patch test 1, 2 weeks after DPC sensitization. Regarding treatment: therapeutic diphenylcyclopropenone sensitization with weekly scalp DPC. From whole blood left unfractionated, total RNA was extracted. There are 13 residues in the CDR3. Deletions cut 3 bases from V and 0 bases from J, with 5 bases between.

J is TRBJ1-2 and V is TRBV12-3 or TRBV12-4; D ambiguous. This TCR was sampled from a woman under 30 with alopecia areata. Some clones in this sample may be carry-over from other donors' samples. The specimen was whole blood, collected in connection with sensitization to the hapten diphenylcyclopropenone (DPC). The CDR3 spells CASSFVSNYGYTF. CDR3 in DNA: TGTGCCAGCAGTTTTGTGTCTAACTATGGCTACACCTTC.